A single sample gave rise to the 16 T cell receptor beta chains below, sequenced in a study of OX40 agonist ivuxolimab in advanced cancers. TCRdb's copy holds only in-frame clones and misses some; the assay was immunoSEQ multiplex PCR. Altogether approximately 59,000 clones are present, around four fifths being singletons, with the ten largest covering about 3.7%. Sequencing used CD4+ or CD8+ T cells sorted from blood, obtained in a trial of the OX40 agonist ivuxolimab. The receptor source for this set is an adult with an advanced solid tumor such as melanoma, head and neck, liver or kidney cancer.

V usage is TRBV19 and J usage is TRBJ1-1; D ambiguous. The germline gives CDR1 LNHDA, CDR2 SQIVND (reference sequence). The CDR3 contains 16 residues. V was pared by 4 bases and J by 5 bases, with 20 bases between. DNA for the CDR3: TGTGCCAGTAGTAGTGGGTTACAAGGCGGGTGGACTGAAGCTTTCTTT. As protein: CASSSGLQGGWTEAFF.

The CDR3: CASCTNSNQPQHF. CDR3 nucleotides: TGTGCCAGCTGTACTAATAGCAATCAGCCCCAGCATTTT. This chain joins TRBV2 and TRBJ1-5; D unresolved. V lost 8 bases to trimming and J lost 0 bases, with 8 bases between them. Looked up from germline, CDR1 is SNHLY and CDR2 is FYNNEI. CDR3 length: 13 amino acids.

This sequence joins TRBV5-4 and TRBJ2-3; 10 nucleotides match TRBD2. Per the germline V gene, CDR1 is SGHNT and CDR2 is YYREEE (reference sequence). Germline trimming cut 4 bases from V and 5 bases from J; bases unmatched to any gene: 4. The CDR3 is 14 residues long. The CDR3 sequence: CASSPAGGGDTQYF. CDR3 bases: TGTGCCAGCAGCCCAGCGGGAGGGGGAGATACGCAGTATTTT.

This clone was detected once. The rearrangement joins TRBV11-2 to TRBJ2-7; TRBD1 matches at 7 bases. Per germline, CDR1 SGHAT and CDR2 FQNNGV. The V segment lost 4 bases and the J segment 0 bases; nucleotides outside the gene matches: 6. The CDR3 loop spans 15 amino acids. The CDR3: CASSSWGQNSYEQYF. The DNA for the CDR3 is TGTGCCAGCAGCTCCTGGGGACAGAACTCCTACGAGCAGTACTTC.

The rearrangement joins TRBV7-9 to TRBJ2-7; 9 bases agree with TRBD1. In germline, CDR1 is SEHNR, CDR2 FQNEAQ (reference sequence). The CDR3 is 15 residues long. The junction had 5 bases not matched to a gene; V was cut back by 4 bases and J by 1 base. The CDR3 nucleotides read TGTGCCAGCAGCTCCTGGACAGGGGCGTCCTACGAGCAGTACTTC. Residues: CASSSWTGASYEQYF.

This clone was picked up a small number of times. This rearrangement joins TRBV6-1 to TRBJ1-2, with D possibly being TRBD1 (5 bases). Germline CDR1 reads MNHNS; CDR2 reads SASEGT. Trimming took 7 bases from V and 6 from J, leaving 15 bases between them. The CDR3 has 13 amino acids. The CDR3 DNA reads TGTGCCAGCAAATTTTTCCAGGGCGATGGCTACACCTTC. Its protein product is CASKFFQGDGYTF.

V gene TRBV6-5 combines with J gene TRBJ2-1; 9 bases agree with TRBD1. The CDR3 runs to 15 residues. V lost 7 bases, J lost 7 bases, and 11 bases stayed unmatched. Germline CDR1 is MNHEY and CDR2 is SVGAGI. The CDR3 DNA is TGTGCCAGCAACGAACAGGGGGCTACCTCTAATGAGCAGTTCTTC. Translating gives CASNEQGATSNEQFF.

This chain connects TRBV28 to TRBJ2-5; 7 bases are shared with TRBD2. J lost 3 bases, V lost 1 base, and 2 bases had no gene match. This CDR3 has 14 amino acids. Germline-derived CDR1 and CDR2 are MDHEN and SYDVKM. The CDR3 nucleotides are TGTGCCAGCAGTTTATTCGGGAGGAAAGAGACCCAGTACTTC. Translation gives CASSLFGRKETQYF.

The genes are TRBV11-2 and TRBJ2-7, with 8 bases matching TRBD2. CDR3 length: 14 amino acids. Per the germline V gene, CDR1 is SGHAT and CDR2 is FQNNGV. The ends lost 0 bases at V and 3 bases at J; junction bases unmatched: 1. In nucleotides, the CDR3 is TGTGCCAGCAGCTTAGAGGGACTAGACTACGAGCAGTACTTC. Translation: CASSLEGLDYEQYF.

This chain links TRBV27 with TRBJ2-5; TRBD1 aligns across 10 bases. J lost 2 bases, V lost 7 bases, and 13 bases had no gene match. This CDR3 has 17 amino acids. Germline CDR1 and CDR2: MNHEY and SMNVEV (reference sequence). DNA for the CDR3: TGTGCCAGCAACCCTTTTCCCGGGACAGGGGATCAAGAGACCCAGTACTTC. This translates into CASNPFPGTGDQETQYF.

The V gene is TRBV28, the J gene TRBJ1-5; TRBD1 might be the D (6 bases). The V end lost 5 bases, the J end lost 7 bases, and 21 bases lay between the germline ends. Germline V gene sequence: CDR1 MDHEN, CDR2 SYDVKM. The CDR3 consists of 16 residues. CDR3 sequence (DNA): TGTGCCAGCAGTCCCGGACAGAGCGGCGTGGAGCAGCCCCAGCATTTT. This encodes CASSPGQSGVEQPQHF.

The J gene is TRBJ2-2, the V gene TRBV11-3; 9 bases agree with TRBD1. V shed 5 bases and J 4 bases; nucleotides not matched to a gene: 14. Germline CDR1 is SGHNT and CDR2 is YENEEA. The CDR3 runs 18 residues. The CDR3 bases are TGTGCCAGCAGCCCCGGACCCGGGACAGGGCTTAGCACCGGGGAGCTGTTTTTT. Translating gives CASSPGPGTGLSTGELFF.

V is TRBV2 and J is TRBJ2-5, with 13 bases lining up with TRBD2. V shed 5 bases and J 5 bases; nucleotides not matched to a gene: 5. This CDR3 region has 15 residues. Germline CDR1 reads SNHLY; CDR2 reads FYNNEI. DNA of the CDR3: TGTGCCAGCAGTCCACTAGCGGGAGGGCTGGAGACCCAGTACTTC. It codes for CASSPLAGGLETQYF.

The chain joins TRBV2 to TRBJ1-5; TRBD1 aligns across 8 bases. Germline V CDR1 and CDR2: SNHLY, FYNNEI. With V trimmed by 1 base and J by 7 bases, 9 bases remained unmatched. CDR3 size: 16 residues. CDR3: CASSEVAGGRDQPQHF. The CDR3 coding sequence is TGTGCCAGCAGTGAAGTAGCAGGGGGCCGGGACCAGCCCCAGCATTTT.

The chain recombines TRBV2 with TRBJ1-1; 8 bases line up with TRBD1. The V segment lost 10 bases and the J segment 0 bases; nucleotides outside the gene matches: 10. The germline gives CDR1 SNHLY, CDR2 FYNNEI. The CDR3 totals 15 residues. The CDR3 loop reads CANPGQAAMNTEAFF. CDR3 in DNA: TGTGCCAACCCGGGACAGGCGGCCATGAACACTGAAGCTTTCTTT. Drawing the rest from reference TRBV2 and TRBJ1-1, the complete variable domain is EPEVTQTPSHQVTQMGQEVILRCVPISNHLYFYWYRQILGQKVEFLVSFYNNEISEKSEIFDDQFSVERPDGSNFTLKIRSTKLEDSAMYFCANPGQAAMNTEAFFGQGTRLTVV.

The rearrangement uses TRBV11-2 and TRBJ2-1; no definite D call. The V gene's germline CDR1 is SGHAT and CDR2 FQNNGV. The CDR3 is made up of 14 amino acids. Deletions cut 2 bases from V and 5 bases from J, with 10 bases between. The CDR3 here is CASSLNPTDNEQFF. The DNA for the CDR3 is TGTGCCAGCAGCTTAAACCCGACGGACAATGAGCAGTTCTTC.